This TCR beta chain comes out of a study of cytomegalovirus exposure and HLA in healthy donors. Regarding this clone: Its specificity is not known.

The CDR3 loop spans 18 amino acids. The germline V gene has CDR1 KGHSH and CDR2 LQKENI. V gave up 2 bases and J gave up 0 bases, with 19 bases separating them. The PCR was carried out with 60 Vbeta primers and 13 Jbeta primers. Clones were sequenced by immunoSEQ multiplex PCR, and TCRdb holds only the in-frame ones, with some missing. The data contain roughly 160,000 clones, about 76% of them seen just once; the ten biggest clones take up about 5.4%. Study-wide results and limits: Accounts indicate the classifier identified cytomegalovirus status with strong specificity and sensitivity.

Input material: PBMCs. The receptor was derived from a young woman in good health and CMV-seropositive. The chain has TRBV18 and TRBJ2-5, with D perhaps TRBD2 (5 bases). The chain's CDR3 is CASSPGGQDVPYQETQYF. The CDR3 DNA sequence: TGTGCCAGCTCACCAGGCGGGCAAGACGTCCCTTACCAAGAGACCCAGTACTTC.